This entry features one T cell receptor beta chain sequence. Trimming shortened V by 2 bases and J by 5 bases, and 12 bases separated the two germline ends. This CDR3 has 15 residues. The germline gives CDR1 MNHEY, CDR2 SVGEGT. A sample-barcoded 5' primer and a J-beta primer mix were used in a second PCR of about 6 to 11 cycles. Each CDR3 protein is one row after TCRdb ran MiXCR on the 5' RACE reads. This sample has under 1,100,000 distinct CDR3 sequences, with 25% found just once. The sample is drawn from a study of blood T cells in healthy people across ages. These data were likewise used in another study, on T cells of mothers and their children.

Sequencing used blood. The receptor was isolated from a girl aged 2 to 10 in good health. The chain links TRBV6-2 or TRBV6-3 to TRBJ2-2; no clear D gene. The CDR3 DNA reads TGTGCCAGCAGTTACACGCCCTACAGAACCGGGGAGCTGTTTTTT. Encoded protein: CASSYTPYRTGELFF.